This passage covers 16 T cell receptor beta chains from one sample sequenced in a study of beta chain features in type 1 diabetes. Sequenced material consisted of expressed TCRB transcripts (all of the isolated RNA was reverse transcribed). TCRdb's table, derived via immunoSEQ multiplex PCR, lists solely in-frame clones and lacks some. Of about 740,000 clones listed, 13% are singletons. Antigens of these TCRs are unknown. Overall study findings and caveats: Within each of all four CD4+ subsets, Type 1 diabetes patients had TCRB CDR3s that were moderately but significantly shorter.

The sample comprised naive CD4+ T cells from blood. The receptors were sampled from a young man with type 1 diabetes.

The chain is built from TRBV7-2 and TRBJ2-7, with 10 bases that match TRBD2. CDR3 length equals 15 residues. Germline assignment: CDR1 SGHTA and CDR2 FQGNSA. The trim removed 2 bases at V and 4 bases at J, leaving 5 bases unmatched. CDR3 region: CASSLTSGEVYEQYF. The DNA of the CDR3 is TGTGCCAGCAGCTTAACTAGCGGGGAGGTTTACGAGCAGTACTTC.

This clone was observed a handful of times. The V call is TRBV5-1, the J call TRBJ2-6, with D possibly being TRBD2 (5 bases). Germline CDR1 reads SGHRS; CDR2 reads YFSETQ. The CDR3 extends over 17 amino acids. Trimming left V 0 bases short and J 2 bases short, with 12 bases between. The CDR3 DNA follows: TGCGCCAGCAGCTTGGAGGGTCGGGGTACTGGGGCCAACGTCCTGACTTTC. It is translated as CASSLEGRGTGANVLTF.

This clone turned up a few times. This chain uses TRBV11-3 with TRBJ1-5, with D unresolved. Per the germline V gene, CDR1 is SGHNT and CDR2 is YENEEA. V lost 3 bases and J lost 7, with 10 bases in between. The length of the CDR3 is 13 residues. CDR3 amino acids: CASSLNEAQPQHF. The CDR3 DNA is TGTGCCAGCAGCTTGAATGAAGCGCAGCCCCAGCATTTT.

CDR3 DNA: TGTGCCAGTAGTATACAGGTGGGGACTGAAGCTTTCTTT. This encodes CASSIQVGTEAFF. The chain links TRBV19 to TRBJ1-1; D uncertain. The CDR3 runs 13 residues. In germline, CDR1 is LNHDA, CDR2 SQIVND (reference sequence). The ends were cut back, 2 bases at V and 5 bases at J, with 9 bases in the middle.

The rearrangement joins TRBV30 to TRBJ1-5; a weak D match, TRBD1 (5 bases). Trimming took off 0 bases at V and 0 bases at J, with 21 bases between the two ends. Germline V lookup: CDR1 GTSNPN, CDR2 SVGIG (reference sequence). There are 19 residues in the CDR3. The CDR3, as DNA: TGTGCCTGGAGTGTAAAGGTGGACCGGGACGGGTATAGCAATCAGCCCCAGCATTTT. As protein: CAWSVKVDRDGYSNQPQHF.

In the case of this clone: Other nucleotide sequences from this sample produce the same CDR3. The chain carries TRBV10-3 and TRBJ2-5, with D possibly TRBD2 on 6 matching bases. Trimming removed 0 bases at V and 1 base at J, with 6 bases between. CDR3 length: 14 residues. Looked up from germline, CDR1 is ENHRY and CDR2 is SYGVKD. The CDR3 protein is CAISESGGQETQYF. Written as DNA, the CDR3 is TGTGCCATCAGTGAGTCGGGGGGCCAAGAGACCCAGTACTTC.

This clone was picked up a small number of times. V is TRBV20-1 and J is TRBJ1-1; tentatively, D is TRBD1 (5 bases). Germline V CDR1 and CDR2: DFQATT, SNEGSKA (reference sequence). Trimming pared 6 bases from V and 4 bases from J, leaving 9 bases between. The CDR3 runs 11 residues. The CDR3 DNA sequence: TGCAGTGCGGCAGGGTCCACTGAAGCTTTCTTT. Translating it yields CSAAGSTEAFF.

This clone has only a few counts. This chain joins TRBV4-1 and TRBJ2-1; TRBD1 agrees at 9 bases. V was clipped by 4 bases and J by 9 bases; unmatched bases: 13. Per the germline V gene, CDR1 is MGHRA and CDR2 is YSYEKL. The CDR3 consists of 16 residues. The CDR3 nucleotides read TGCGCCAGCAGCCCTCCTCCGGGACAGGGCGTCAGTGAGCAGTTCTTC. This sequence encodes CASSPPPGQGVSEQFF.

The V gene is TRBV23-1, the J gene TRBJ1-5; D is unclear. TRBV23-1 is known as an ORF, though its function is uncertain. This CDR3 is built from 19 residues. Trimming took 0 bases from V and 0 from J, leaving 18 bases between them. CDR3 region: CASSQSPGTLPSSNQPQHF. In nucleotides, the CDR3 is TGCGCCAGCAGTCAATCTCCGGGAACACTTCCTTCTAGCAATCAGCCCCAGCATTTT.

CDR3 nucleotides: TGTGCCAGCAGCTCAGGACAGATTAATGAAAAACTGTTTTTT. It specifies CASSSGQINEKLFF. The chain employs TRBV7-9 and TRBJ1-4, with D tentatively TRBD1 (6 bases). The CDR3 runs 14 residues. V was trimmed by 4 bases and J by 4 bases, leaving 10 bases between them. Germline loops: CDR1 SEHNR, CDR2 FQNEAQ (reference sequence).

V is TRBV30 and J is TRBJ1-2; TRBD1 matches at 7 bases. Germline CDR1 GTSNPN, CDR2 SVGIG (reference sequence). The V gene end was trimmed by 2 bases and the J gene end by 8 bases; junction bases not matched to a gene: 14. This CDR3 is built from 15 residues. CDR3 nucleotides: TGTGCCTGGAGTACCCGGGGACAGCCCCTGATCGGCTACACCTTC. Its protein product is CAWSTRGQPLIGYTF.

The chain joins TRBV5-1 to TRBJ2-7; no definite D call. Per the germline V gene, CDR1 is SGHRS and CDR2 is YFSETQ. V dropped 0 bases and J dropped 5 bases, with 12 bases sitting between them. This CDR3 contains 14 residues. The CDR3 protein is CASSLDVTVDEQYF. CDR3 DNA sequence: TGCGCCAGCAGCTTGGATGTGACGGTGGACGAGCAGTACTTC.

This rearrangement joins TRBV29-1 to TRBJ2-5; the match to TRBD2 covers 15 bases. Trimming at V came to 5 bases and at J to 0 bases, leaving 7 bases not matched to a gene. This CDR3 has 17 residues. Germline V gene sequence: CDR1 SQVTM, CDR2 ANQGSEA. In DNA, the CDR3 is TGCAGCGTTCGTGGGACTAGCGGGGGGCGTAACCAAGAGACCCAGTACTTC. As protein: CSVRGTSGGRNQETQYF. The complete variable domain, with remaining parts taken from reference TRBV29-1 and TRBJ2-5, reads SAVISQKPSRDICQRGTSLTIQCQVDSQVTMMFWYRQQPGQSLTLIATANQGSEATYESGFVIDKFPISRPNLTFSTLTVSNMSPEDSSIYLCSVRGTSGGRNQETQYFGPGTRLLVL.

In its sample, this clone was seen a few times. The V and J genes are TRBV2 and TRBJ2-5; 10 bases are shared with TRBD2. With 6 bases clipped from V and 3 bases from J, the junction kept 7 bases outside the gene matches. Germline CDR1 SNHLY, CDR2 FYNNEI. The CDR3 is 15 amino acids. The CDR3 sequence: CASRKTGTSEETQYF. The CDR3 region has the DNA TGTGCCAGCAGAAAAACAGGGACTAGCGAAGAGACCCAGTACTTC. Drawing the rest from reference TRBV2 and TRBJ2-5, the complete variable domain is EPEVTQTPSHQVTQMGQEVILRCVPISNHLYFYWYRQILGQKVEFLVSFYNNEISEKSEIFDDQFSVERPDGSNFTLKIRSTKLEDSAMYFCASRKTGTSEETQYFGPGTRLLVL.

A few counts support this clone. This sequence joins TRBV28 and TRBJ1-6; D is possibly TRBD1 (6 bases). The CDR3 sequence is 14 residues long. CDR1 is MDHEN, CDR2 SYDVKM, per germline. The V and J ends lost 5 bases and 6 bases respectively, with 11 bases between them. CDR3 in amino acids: CASSPTRGNSPLHF. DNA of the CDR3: TGTGCCAGCAGTCCCACCAGGGGTAATTCACCCCTCCACTTT.

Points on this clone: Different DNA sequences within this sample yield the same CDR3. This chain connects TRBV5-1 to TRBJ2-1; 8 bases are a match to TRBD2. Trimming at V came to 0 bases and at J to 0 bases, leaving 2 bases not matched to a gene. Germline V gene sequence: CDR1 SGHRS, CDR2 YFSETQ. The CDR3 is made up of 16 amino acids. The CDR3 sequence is CASSLVSGSSYNEQFF. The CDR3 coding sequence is TGCGCCAGCAGCTTGGTCAGCGGGAGCTCCTACAATGAGCAGTTCTTC.